This T cell receptor (beta chain) was profiled in a study of T cell repertoires in cytomegalovirus infection. Study conclusions and caveats: There were HLA-C-restricted CMV-specific TCR beta clonotypes dominating the ex vivo response.

TCRdb reanalysed the reads using MiXCR and keeps one entry per CDR3 protein. The repertoire consists of approximately 190,000 distinct CDR3 sequences, with about 28% occurring once and the leading ten covering roughly 31%. V was cut by 4 bases and J by 4 bases, with 6 bases left in between. The CDR3 covers 12 residues. The germline CDR1 and CDR2 sequences are SGHTA and FQGNSA. As for this clonotype: Its specificity is not known.

The chain couples TRBV7-2 to TRBJ2-3; D gene uncertain. The specimen was PBMCs. The clonotype was recovered from a human donor in good health (CMV status not recorded). Some clones in this sample may be carry-over from other donors' samples. CDR3 DNA: TGTGCCAGCAGCTCTTCGTCAGATACGCAGTATTTT. As protein: CASSSSSDTQYF.